This T cell receptor (beta chain) was sequenced in a study of blood T cell repertoires in COVID-19. Study-wide context: Donors in the United States, Italy and Spain gave samples during acute or convalescent COVID-19. Sample material is recorded as cDNA or gDNA derived from T cells, B-cell-depleted T cells, or PBMCs.

Turning to this clone: The sample carries other DNA sequences with the same CDR3.

Per the authors' pipeline: Amplification of reference gene primers was used by the study to estimate nucleated cell counts. Method: immunoSEQ multiplex PCR; TCRdb's copy keeps in-frame clones and lacks some. Clonal size and the V and J genes are those of that table, whereas D and trimming came from the DNA. The sample records some 62,000 clones, roughly three quarters being singletons. V shed 6 bases and J 3 bases; nucleotides not matched to a gene: 4. The CDR3 runs to 14 residues. Germline V lookup: CDR1 MNHEY, CDR2 SMNVEV (reference sequence). The chain is built from TRBV27 and TRBJ1-5, with 8 bases lining up with TRBD1. The specimen was peripheral blood. The origin of this receptor is a woman older than 75 with active or convalescent COVID-19. The CDR3 nucleotides are TGTGCCAGCAGAGGGACAGGCCCCAATCAGCCCCAGCATTTT. It codes for CASRGTGPNQPQHF.